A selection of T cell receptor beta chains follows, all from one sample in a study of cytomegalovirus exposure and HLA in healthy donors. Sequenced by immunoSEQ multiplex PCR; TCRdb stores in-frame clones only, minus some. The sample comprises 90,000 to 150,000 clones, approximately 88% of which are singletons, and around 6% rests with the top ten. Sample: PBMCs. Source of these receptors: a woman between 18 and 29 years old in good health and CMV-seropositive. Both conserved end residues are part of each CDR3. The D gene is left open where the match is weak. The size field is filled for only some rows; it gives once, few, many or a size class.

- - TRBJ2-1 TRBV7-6 CASSPGSNEQFF TGTGCCAGCAGTCCTGGGAGCAATGAGCAGTTCTTC
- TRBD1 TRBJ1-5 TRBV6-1 CASSSSPTGRQPQHF TGTGCCAGCAGTTCCAGCCCGACAGGGAGACAGCCCCAGCATTTT
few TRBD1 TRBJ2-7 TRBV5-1 CASSLGQQGPPYEQYF TGCGCCAGCAGCTTGGGGCAACAGGGGCCACCCTACGAGCAGTACTTC
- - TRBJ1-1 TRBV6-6 CASSSLVNTEAFF TGTGCCAGCAGTTCCCTCGTTAACACTGAAGCTTTCTTT
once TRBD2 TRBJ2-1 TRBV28 CASSPLAGAYNEQFF TGTGCCAGCAGTCCCTTAGCGGGTGCCTACAATGAGCAGTTCTTC
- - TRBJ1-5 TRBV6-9 CASSCGGSNQPQHF TGTGCCAGCAGTTGTGGAGGGAGCAATCAGCCCCAGCATTTT
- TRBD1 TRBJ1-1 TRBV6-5 CASSSGQGVTEAFF TGTGCCAGCAGTTCAGGACAGGGGGTTACTGAAGCTTTCTTT
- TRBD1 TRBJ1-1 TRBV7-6 CATFLKGTGNTEAFF TGTGCCACCTTCCTTAAGGGGACAGGGAACACTGAAGCTTTCTTT
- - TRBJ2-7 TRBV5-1 CASSSYSDSYEQYF TGCGCCAGCAGCTCTTACAGTGACTCCTACGAGCAGTACTTC
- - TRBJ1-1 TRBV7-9 CASSPARGTEAFF TGTGCCAGCAGCCCGGCCCGGGGAACTGAAGCTTTCTTT
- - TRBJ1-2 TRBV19 CASSPGAKYGYTF TGTGCCAGTAGTCCAGGTGCTAAATATGGCTACACCTTC
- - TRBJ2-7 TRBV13 CASSFLHPTGTYEQYF TGTGCCAGCAGTTTCCTTCATCCTACAGGGACCTACGAGCAGTACTTC
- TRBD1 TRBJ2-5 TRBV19 CASSLTGIGTQYF TGTGCCAGTAGCCTGACAGGGATCGGGACCCAGTACTTC
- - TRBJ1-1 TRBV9 CASSVEGRGTEAFF TGTGCCAGCAGCGTAGAGGGGAGGGGGACTGAAGCTTTCTTT
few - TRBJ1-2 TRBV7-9 CASSYSGGGEGYTF TGTGCCAGCAGCTACTCGGGCGGGGGAGAGGGCTACACCTTC
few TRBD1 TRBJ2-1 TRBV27 CASSGQGASWNEQFF TGTGCCAGCAGTGGACAGGGGGCATCTTGGAATGAGCAGTTCTTC
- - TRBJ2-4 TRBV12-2 CASRSTPGLAGVAKNIQYF TGTGCAAGTCGCTCAACGCCCGGACTAGCGGGGGTAGCCAAAAACATTCAGTACTTC
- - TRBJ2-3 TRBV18 CASATRSTDTQYF TGTGCCAGCGCTACGAGGAGCACAGATACGCAGTATTTT
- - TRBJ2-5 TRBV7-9 CASSPGDQETQYF TGTGCCAGCAGCCCGGGGGATCAAGAGACCCAGTACTTC
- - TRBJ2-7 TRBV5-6 CASSFYHSSYEQYF TGTGCCAGCAGCTTTTATCACAGTTCCTACGAGCAGTACTTC
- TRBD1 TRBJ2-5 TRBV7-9 CASSARQGAQETQYF TGTGCCAGCAGCGCCCGACAGGGGGCACAAGAGACCCAGTACTTC
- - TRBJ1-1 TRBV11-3 CASSSWTATTEAFF TGTGCCAGCAGCTCATGGACAGCTACAACTGAAGCTTTCTTT
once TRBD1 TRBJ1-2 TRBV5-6 CASRGTGYAYGYTF TGTGCCAGCAGAGGGACAGGCTACGCATATGGCTACACCTTC
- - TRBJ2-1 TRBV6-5 CASSSPTNNEQFF TGTGCCAGCAGTTCCCCCACTAACAATGAGCAGTTCTTC
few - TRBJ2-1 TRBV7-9 CASSLAGGRNEQFF TGTGCCAGCAGCTTAGCGGGGGGGCGCAATGAGCAGTTCTTC
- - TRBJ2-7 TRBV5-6 CASSLQGPGHEQYF TGTGCCAGCAGCTTGCAGGGTCCCGGGCACGAGCAGTACTTC
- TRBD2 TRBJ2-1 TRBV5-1 CASSPVSGTSWNEQFF TGCGCCAGCAGCCCAGTCTCGGGGACTAGCTGGAATGAGCAGTTCTTC
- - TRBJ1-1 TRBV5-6 CASSPWGGRETEAFF TGTGCCAGCAGTCCCTGGGGAGGGCGCGAGACTGAAGCTTTCTTT
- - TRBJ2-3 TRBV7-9 CASSLQGTDTQYF TGTGCCAGCAGCTTACAGGGAACAGATACGCAGTATTTT
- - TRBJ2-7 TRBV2 CASRVSGTYEQYF TGTGCCAGCAGGGTTTCGGGGACCTACGAGCAGTACTTC
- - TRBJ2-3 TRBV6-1 CASSPRATRDTQYF TGTGCCAGCAGCCCCAGGGCAACAAGAGATACGCAGTATTTT
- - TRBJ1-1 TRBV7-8 CASSLAGPYVAEAFF TGTGCCAGCAGCTTAGCGGGCCCTTATGTCGCTGAAGCTTTCTTT
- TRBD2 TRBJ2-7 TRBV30 CAWSMYTGGPYEQYF TGTGCCTGGAGTATGTATACGGGAGGGCCCTACGAGCAGTACTTC
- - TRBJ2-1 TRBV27 CASSRTTLTGSRNEQFF TGTGCCAGCAGTCGTACCACCCTAACGGGGAGTAGGAATGAGCAGTTCTTC
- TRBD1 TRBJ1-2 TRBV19 CASSSLSGTGAGYTF TGTGCCAGTAGTTCCCTCTCCGGGACAGGGGCTGGCTACACCTTC
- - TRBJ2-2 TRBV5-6 CASSFVANTGELFF TGTGCCAGCAGCTTCGTCGCGAACACCGGGGAGCTGTTTTTT
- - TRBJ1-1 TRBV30 CAWRWRGVSNTEAFF TGTGCCTGGAGATGGAGGGGCGTCTCCAACACTGAAGCTTTCTTT
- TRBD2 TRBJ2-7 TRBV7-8 CASSPQGGWDEQYF TGTGCCAGCAGCCCCCAGGGAGGGTGGGACGAGCAGTACTTC
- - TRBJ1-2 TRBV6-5 CASSTGWDFNYGYTF TGTGCCAGCAGTACCGGCTGGGACTTTAACTATGGCTACACCTTC
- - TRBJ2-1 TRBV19 CASSTHQGPDNEQFF TGTGCCAGTAGCACCCATCAGGGGCCAGACAATGAGCAGTTCTTC
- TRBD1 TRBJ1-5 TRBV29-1 CSVEAKDRVYQPQHF TGCAGCGTTGAAGCTAAGGACAGGGTGTATCAGCCCCAGCATTTT
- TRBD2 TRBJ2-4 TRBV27 CASSFPGTSGAENIQYF TGTGCCAGCAGTTTCCCTGGGACTAGCGGGGCCGAAAACATTCAGTACTTC
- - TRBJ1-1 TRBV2 CASSPSTVFGAFF TGTGCCAGCAGTCCAAGCACGGTCTTCGGAGCTTTCTTT